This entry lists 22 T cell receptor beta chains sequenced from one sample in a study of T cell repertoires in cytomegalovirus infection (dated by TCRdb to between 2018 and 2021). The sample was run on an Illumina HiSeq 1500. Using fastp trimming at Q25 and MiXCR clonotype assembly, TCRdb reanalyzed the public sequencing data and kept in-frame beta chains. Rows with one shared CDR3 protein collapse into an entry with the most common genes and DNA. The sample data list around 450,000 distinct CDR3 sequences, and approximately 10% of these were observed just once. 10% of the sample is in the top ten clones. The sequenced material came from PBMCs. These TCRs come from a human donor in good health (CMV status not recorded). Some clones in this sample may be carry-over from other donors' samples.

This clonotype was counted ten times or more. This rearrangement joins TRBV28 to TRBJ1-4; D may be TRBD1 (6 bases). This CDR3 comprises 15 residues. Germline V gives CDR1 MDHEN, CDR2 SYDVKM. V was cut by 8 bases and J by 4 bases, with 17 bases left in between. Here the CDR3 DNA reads TGTGCCAGCCAGTCCCCTGGACAGAATAATGAAAAACTGTTTTTT. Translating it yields CASQSPGQNNEKLFF. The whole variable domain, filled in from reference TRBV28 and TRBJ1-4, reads DVKVTQSSRYLVKRTGEKVFLECVQDMDHENMFWYRQDPGLGLRLIYFSYDVKMKEKGDIPEGYSVSREKKERFSLILESASTNQTSMYLCASQSPGQNNEKLFFGSGTQLSVL.

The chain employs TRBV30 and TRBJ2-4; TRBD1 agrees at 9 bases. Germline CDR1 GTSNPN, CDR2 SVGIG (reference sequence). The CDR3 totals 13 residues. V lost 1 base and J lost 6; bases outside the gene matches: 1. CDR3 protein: CAWSEQGANIQYF. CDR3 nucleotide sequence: TGTGCCTGGAGTGAACAGGGGGCAAACATTCAGTACTTC.

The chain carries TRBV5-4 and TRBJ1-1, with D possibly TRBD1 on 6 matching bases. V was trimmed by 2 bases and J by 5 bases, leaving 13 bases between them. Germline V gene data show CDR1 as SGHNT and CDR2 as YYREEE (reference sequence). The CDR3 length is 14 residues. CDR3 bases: TGTGCCAGCAGCTTCCGGGGGGGCGCAACTGAAGCTTTCTTT. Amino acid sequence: CASSFRGGATEAFF.

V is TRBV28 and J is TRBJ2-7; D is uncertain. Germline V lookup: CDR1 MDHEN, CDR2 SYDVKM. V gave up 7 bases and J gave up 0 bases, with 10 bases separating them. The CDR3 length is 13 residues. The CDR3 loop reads CASKSLYSYEQYF. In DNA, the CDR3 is TGTGCCAGCAAGTCCCTGTACTCCTACGAGCAGTACTTC.

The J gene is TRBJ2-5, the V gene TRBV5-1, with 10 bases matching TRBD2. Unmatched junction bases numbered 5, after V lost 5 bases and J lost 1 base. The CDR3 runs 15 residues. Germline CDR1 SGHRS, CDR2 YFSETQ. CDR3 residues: CASSLTSGFQETQYF. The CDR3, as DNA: TGCGCCAGCAGTCTGACTAGCGGGTTCCAAGAGACCCAGTACTTC.

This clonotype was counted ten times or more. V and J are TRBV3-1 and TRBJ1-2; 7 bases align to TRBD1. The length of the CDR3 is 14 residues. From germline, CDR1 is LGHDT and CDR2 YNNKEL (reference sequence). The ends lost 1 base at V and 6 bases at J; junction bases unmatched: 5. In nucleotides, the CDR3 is TGTGCCAGCAGCCAAGCGCCCAGGGGGAATGGCTACACCTTC. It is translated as CASSQAPRGNGYTF.

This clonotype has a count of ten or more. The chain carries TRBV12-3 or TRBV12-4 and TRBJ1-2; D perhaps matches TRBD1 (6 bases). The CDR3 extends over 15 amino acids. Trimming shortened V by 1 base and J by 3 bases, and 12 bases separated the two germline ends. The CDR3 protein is CASSLVNRVYYGYTF. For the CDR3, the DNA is TGTGCCAGCAGTTTAGTAAACAGGGTATACTATGGCTACACCTTC.

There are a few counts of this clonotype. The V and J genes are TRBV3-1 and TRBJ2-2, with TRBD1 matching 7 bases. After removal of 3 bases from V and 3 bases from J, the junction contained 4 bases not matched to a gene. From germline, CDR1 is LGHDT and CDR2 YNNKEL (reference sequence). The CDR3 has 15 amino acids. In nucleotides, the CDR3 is TGTGCCAGCAGCCAGCTCGACAGGGACACCGGGGAGCTGTTTTTT. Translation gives CASSQLDRDTGELFF.

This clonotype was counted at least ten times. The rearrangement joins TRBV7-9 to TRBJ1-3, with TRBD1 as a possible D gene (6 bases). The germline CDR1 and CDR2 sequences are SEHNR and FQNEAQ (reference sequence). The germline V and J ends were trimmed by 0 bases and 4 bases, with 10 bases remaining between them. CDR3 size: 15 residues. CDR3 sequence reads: CASSLAAGVGNTIYF. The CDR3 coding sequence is TGTGCCAGCAGCTTAGCGGCAGGGGTAGGAAACACCATATATTTT.

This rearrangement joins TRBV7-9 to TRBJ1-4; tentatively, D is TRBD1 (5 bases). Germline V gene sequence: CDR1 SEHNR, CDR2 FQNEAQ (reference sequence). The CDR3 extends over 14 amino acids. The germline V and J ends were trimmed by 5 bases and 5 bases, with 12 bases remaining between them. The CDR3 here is CASSATGVNEKLFF. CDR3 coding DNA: TGTGCCAGCAGCGCTACAGGAGTAAATGAAAAACTGTTTTTT. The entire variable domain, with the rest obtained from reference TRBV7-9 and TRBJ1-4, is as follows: DTGVSQNPRHKITKRGQNVTFRCDPISEHNRLYWYRQTLGQGPEFLTYFQNEAQLEKSRLLSDRFSAERPKGSFSTLEIQRTEQGDSAMYLCASSATGVNEKLFFGSGTQLSVL.

CDR3 residues: CASSYSRPNYGYTF. The CDR3 DNA follows: TGTGCCAGCAGTTACAGTAGACCTAACTATGGCTACACCTTC. The chain couples TRBV6-5 to TRBJ1-2, with D uncertain. CDR1 is MNHEY, CDR2 SVGAGI, per germline. The ends were cut back, 2 bases at V and 0 bases at J, with 7 bases in the middle. This CDR3 spans 14 amino acids.

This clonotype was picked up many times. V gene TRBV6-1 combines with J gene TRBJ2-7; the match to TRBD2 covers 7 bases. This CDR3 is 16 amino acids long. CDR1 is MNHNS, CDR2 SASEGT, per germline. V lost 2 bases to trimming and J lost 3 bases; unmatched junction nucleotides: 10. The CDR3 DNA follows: TGTGCCAGCAGTGAATTACTCCGCGGGAGAAACTACGAGCAGTACTTC. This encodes CASSELLRGRNYEQYF.

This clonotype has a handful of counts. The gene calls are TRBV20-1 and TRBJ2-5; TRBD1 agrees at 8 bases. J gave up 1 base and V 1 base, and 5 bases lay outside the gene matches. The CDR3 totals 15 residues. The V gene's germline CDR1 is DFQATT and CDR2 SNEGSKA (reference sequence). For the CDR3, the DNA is TGCAGTGCTAGAGTCGCCGGGACAGGCCAAGAGACCCAGTACTTC. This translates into CSARVAGTGQETQYF.

In nucleotides, the CDR3 is TGTGCCAGTAGTATGCTGGACAGACCTAGCAATCAGCCCCAGCATTTT. The encoded protein is CASSMLDRPSNQPQHF. J is TRBJ1-5 and V is TRBV19; D is possibly TRBD1 (6 bases). From germline, CDR1 is LNHDA and CDR2 SQIVND (reference sequence). The length of the CDR3 is 16 residues. Trimming removed 3 bases at V and 0 bases at J, with 12 bases between.

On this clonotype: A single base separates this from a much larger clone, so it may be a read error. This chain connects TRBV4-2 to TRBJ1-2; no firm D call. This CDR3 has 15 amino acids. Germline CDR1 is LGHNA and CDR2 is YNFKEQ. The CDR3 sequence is CARSPDWEGNYGYTF. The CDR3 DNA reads TGTGCCAGGAGCCCCGATTGGGAGGGAAACTATGGCTACACCTTC.

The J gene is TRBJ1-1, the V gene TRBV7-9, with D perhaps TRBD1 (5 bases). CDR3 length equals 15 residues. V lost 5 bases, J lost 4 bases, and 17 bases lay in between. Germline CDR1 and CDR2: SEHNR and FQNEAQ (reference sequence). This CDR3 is CASSATFRESTEAFF. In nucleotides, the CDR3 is TGTGCCAGCAGCGCCACTTTCAGGGAGAGCACTGAAGCTTTCTTT.

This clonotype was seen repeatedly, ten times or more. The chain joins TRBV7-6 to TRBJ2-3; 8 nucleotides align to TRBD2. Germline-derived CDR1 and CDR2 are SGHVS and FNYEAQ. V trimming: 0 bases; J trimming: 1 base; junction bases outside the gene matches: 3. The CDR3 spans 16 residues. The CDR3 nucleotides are TGTGCCAGCAGCTTAGCTACTAGCGGTCGCACAGATACGCAGTATTTT. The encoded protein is CASSLATSGRTDTQYF.

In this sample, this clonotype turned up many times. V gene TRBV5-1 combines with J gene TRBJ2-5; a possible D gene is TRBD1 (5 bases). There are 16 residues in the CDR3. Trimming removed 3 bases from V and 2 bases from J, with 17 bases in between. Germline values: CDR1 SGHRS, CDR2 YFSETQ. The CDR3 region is CASSSQALGRQETQYF. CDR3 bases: TGCGCCAGCAGCTCACAGGCTCTAGGGCGGCAAGAGACCCAGTACTTC.

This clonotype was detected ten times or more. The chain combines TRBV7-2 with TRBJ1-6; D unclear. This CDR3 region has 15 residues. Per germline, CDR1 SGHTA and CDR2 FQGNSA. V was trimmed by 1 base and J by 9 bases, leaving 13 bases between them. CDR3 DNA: TGTGCCAGCAGCTTAGTGGCGGACGGCCTTTCACCCCTCCACTTT. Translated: CASSLVADGLSPLHF.

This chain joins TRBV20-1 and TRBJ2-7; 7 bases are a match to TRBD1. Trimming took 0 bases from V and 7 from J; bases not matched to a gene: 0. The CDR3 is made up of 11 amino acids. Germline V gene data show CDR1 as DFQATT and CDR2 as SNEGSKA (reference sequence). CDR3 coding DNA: TGCAGTGCTAGAGAGGACAGGGAGCAGTACTTC. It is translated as CSAREDREQYF.

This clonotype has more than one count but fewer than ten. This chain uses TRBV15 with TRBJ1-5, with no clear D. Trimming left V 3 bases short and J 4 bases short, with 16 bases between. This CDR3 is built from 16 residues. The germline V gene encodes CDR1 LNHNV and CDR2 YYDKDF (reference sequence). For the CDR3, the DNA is TGTGCCACCAGCAGCCTCTCTGATGGCTTAAATCAGCCCCAGCATTTT. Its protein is CATSSLSDGLNQPQHF.

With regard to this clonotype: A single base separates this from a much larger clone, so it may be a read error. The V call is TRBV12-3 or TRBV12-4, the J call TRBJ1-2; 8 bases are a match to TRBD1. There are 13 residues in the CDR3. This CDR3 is CVSSTGGPKGYTF. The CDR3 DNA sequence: TGTGTCAGCAGCACAGGGGGTCCGAAAGGCTACACCTTC.